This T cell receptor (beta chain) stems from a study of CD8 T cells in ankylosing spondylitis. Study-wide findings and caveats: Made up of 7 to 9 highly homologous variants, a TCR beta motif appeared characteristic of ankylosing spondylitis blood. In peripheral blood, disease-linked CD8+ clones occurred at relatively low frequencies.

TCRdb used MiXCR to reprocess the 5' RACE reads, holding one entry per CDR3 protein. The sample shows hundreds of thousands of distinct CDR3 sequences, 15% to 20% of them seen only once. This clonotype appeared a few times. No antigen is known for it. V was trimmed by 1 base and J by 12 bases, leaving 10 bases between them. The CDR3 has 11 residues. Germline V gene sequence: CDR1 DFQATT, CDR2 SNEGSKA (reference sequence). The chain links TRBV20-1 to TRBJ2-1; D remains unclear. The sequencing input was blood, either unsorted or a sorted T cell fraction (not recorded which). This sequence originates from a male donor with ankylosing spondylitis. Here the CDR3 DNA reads TGCAGTGCTAGAGCCGTTTTTGTGCAGTTCTTC. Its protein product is CSARAVFVQFF.